This entry features one T cell receptor beta chain sequence. Its antigen remains undetermined. Qualities for individual bases were not recorded, and no much larger clone is one base off. This sample was taken from a study of T cell repertoires in cytomegalovirus infection (dated by TCRdb to between 2017 and 2020). In the study overall: Donor HLA type was relevant to the analysis, because carriage of CMV infection together with the matching HLA type was indicated by public TCR beta signatures. Points the paper makes about the study in general: The ex vivo response was dominated by HLA-C-restricted CMV-specific TCR beta clonotypes, and the single most frequent clonotype in two of eight donors was supplied by these HLA-C-restricted clonotypes. In both this cohort and an independent roughly 400-donor cohort, the cumulative frequency of public TCR beta family members distinguished carriers of CMV infection plus the relevant HLA type.

From the cysteine up to the phenylalanine, the CDR3 has a length of 15 residues. Only the CDR3 part of the read is kept: 45 bases, read in frame from the first base. Trimming leaves V shorter by 1 base and J shorter by 2 bases, with the junction holding 3 bases beyond the gene matches. CDR1 SGDLS and CDR2 YYNGEE are derived from the germline V gene. The instrument given in TCRdb is Illumina HiSeq 1500. TCRdb reprocessed the public reads (quality trimming at Q25 with fastp, clone calling with MiXCR) and kept in-frame beta chains. Merged by CDR3 protein, the rows form single entries marked with the most common genes and DNA. A total of approximately 500,000 distinct CDR3 sequences appear in this sample, 11% of them only once. 10% of the sample lies in the top ten.

The sequence links TRBV9 to TRBJ2-5; 9 bases in the junction line up with TRBD2. Sequenced: PBMCs. This TCR was sampled from a human donor in good health (CMV status not recorded). Some clones in this sample may be carry-over from other donors' samples. The CDR3 here reads CASSVRLAEQETQYF. The bases read TGTGCCAGCAGCGTACGACTAGCGGAGCAAGAGACCCAGTACTTC.